Only a few counts were recorded for the clone carrying this T cell receptor (beta chain). Amplified TCR beta CDR3 regions derived from RNA transcripts. First-round RT-PCR with HTBI primers amplified the TCR CDR3 region. Via MiXCR, TCRdb re-called the multiplex PCR reads, giving one row per CDR3 protein. The table lists over 400,000 distinct CDR3 sequences, less than 25% of them singletons. Uncontrolled infection, other autoimmune disease, pregnancy or lactation disqualified patients from enrolment. Roughly 10 ml of fresh peripheral blood supplied the PBMCs. The source of the sample is a study of T cells in Graves' hyperthyroidism and ophthalmopathy. Trimming at V came to 2 bases and at J to 2 bases, leaving 3 bases not matched to a gene. The germline V gene has CDR1 SGDLS and CDR2 YYNGEE. CDR3 size: 17 residues.

The J gene is TRBJ2-1, the V gene TRBV9; 14 nucleotides line up with TRBD2. The sequence derives from a woman between 70 and 85 years old with Graves' ophthalmopathy. The sample was blood. CDR3 sequence: CASSVGLAGGPYNEQFF. CDR3 coding DNA: TGTGCCAGCAGCGTTGGACTAGCGGGAGGCCCCTACAATGAGCAGTTCTTC.